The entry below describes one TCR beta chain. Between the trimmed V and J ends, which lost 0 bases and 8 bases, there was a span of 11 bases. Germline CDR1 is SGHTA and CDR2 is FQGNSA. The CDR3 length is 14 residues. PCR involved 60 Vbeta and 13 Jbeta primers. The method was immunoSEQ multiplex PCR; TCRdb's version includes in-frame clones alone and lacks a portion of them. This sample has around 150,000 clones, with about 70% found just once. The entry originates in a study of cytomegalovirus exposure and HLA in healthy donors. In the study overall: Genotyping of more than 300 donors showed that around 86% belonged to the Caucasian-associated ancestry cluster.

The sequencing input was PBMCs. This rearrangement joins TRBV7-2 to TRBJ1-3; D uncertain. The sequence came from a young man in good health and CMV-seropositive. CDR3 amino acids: CASSLAQVLDTIYF. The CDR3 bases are TGTGCCAGCAGCTTAGCCCAGGTCCTGGACACCATATATTTT.